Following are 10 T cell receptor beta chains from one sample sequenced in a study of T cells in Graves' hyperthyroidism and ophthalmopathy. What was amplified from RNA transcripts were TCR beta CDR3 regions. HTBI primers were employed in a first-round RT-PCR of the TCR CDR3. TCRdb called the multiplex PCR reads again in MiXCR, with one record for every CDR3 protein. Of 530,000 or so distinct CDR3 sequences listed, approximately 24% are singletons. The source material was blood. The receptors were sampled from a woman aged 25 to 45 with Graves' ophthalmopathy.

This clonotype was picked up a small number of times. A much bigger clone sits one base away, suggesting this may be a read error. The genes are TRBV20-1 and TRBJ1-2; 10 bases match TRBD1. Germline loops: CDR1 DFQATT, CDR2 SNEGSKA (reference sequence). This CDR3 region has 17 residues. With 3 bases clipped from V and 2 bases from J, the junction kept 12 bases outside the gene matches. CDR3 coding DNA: TGCAGTGCTAGGTCGGGACAGGGGCCCGGATGGAACTATGGCTACACCTTC. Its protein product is CSARSGQGPGWNYGYTF.

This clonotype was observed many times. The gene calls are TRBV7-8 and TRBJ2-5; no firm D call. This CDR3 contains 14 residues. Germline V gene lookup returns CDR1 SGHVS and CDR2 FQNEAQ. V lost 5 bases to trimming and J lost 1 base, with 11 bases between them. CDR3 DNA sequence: TGTGCCAGCAGCCTAGGCTCCATCCAAGAGACCCAGTACTTC. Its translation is CASSLGSIQETQYF.

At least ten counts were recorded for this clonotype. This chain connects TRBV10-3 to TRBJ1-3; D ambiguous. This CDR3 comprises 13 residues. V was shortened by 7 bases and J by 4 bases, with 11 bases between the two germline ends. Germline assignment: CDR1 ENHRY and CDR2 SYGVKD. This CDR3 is CAINSEYGNTIYF. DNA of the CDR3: TGTGCCATCAATTCCGAGTACGGAAACACCATATATTTT.

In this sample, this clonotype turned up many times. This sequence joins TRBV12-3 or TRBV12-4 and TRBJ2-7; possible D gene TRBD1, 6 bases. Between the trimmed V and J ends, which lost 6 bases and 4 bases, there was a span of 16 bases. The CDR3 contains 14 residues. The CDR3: CASSRGSIEYEQYF. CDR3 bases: TGTGCCAGCAGCAGGGGTAGTATAGAGTACGAGCAGTACTTC.

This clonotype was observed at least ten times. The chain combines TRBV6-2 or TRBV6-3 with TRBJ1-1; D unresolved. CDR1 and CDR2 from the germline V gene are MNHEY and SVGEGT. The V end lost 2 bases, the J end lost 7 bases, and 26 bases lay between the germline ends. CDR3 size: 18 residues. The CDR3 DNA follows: TGTGCCAGCAGTTACCCAACCAGACGGGTGTCCCCTGCCAATGAAGCTTTCTTT. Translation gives CASSYPTRRVSPANEAFF.

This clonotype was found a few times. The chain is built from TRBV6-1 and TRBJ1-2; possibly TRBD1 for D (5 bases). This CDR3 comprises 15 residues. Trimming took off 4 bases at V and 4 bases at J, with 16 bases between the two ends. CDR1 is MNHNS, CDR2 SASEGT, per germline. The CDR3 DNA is TGTGCCAGCAGTGCTCTAGGGGCGCACGTCTATGGCTACACCTTC. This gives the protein CASSALGAHVYGYTF.

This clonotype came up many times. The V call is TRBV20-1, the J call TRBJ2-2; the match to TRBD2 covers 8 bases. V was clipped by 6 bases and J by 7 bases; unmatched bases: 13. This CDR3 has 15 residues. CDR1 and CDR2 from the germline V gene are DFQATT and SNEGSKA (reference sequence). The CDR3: CSAPGRGGLGGELFF. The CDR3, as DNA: TGCAGTGCGCCTGGCCGGGGGGGCCTAGGCGGGGAGCTGTTTTTT.

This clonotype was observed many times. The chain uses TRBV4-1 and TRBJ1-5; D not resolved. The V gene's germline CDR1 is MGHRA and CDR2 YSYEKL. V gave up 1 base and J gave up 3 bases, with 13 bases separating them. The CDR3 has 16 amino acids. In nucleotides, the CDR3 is TGCGCCAGCAGCCAAGGGGCGGCGGCCTCCAATCAGCCCCAGCATTTT. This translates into CASSQGAAASNQPQHF.

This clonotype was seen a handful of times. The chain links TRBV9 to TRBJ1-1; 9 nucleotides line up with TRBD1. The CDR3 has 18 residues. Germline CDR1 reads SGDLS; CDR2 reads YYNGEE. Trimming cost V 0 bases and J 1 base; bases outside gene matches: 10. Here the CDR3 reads CASSVEETGGVGNTEAFF. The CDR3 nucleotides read TGTGCCAGCAGCGTAGAAGAGACAGGGGGTGTTGGGAACACTGAAGCTTTCTTT. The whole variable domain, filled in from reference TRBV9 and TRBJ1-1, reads DSGVTQTPKHLITATGQRVTLRCSPRSGDLSVYWYQQSLDQGLQFLIQYYNGEERAKGNILERFSAQQFPDLHSELNLSSLELGDSALYFCASSVEETGGVGNTEAFFGQGTRLTVV.

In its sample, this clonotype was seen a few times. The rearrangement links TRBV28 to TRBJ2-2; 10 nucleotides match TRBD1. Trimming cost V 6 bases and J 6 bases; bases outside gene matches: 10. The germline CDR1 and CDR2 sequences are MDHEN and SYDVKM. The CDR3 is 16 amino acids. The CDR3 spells CASRSPPGQGSGELFF. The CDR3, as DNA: TGTGCCAGCAGATCCCCTCCGGGACAGGGGTCCGGGGAGCTGTTTTTT.